The next 7 T cell receptor beta chains were all read from a single sample in a study of T cells after yellow fever vaccination. TCRdb re-analysed the 5' RACE reads in MiXCR, keeping a single row per CDR3 protein. Here the sample spans approximately 350,000 distinct CDR3 sequences, 11% being singletons. The specimen comprised PBMCs, sampled on the day of the first yellow fever vaccination. Every receptor here comes from a man between 18 and 35 years old who received the YFV17D yellow fever vaccine.

In this sample, this clonotype turned up a few times. The chain joins TRBV5-1 to TRBJ1-2, with 7 positions matching TRBD1. CDR1 is SGHRS, CDR2 YFSETQ, per germline. CDR3 length: 15 residues. J was trimmed by 6 bases and V by 4 bases; bases with no gene match: 12. CDR3 in amino acids: CASSQGEPDVDGYTF. The CDR3 DNA reads TGCGCCAGCAGCCAGGGGGAACCGGACGTGGATGGCTACACCTTC.

This clonotype turned up a few times. The chain joins TRBV18 to TRBJ2-2; D gene uncertain. Germline V gene data show CDR1 as KGHSH and CDR2 as LQKENI. V lost 3 bases and J lost 6, with 5 bases in between. The CDR3 contains 12 residues. CDR3 DNA sequence: TGTGCCAGCTCACCTACTCCCGGGGAGCTGTTTTTT. It is translated as CASSPTPGELFF.

In regard to this clonotype: At one boundary the junction diverges from the germline segment, which might be a read error. The genes are TRBV7-7 and TRBJ2-2; TRBD2 agrees at 9 bases. Germline-derived CDR1 and CDR2 are SSHAT and FNYEAQ (reference sequence). This CDR3 comprises 16 residues. CDR3 in DNA: TGTGCTAGCAGCCCTATAGCGGGGGCTTACACCGGGGAGCTGTTTTTT. Its translation is CASSPIAGAYTGELFF.

The chain couples TRBV19 to TRBJ2-3; maybe TRBD1 (5 bases). In germline, CDR1 is LNHDA, CDR2 SQIVND (reference sequence). The CDR3 contains 14 residues. The V end lost 9 bases, the J end lost 4 bases, and 17 bases lay between the germline ends. The CDR3 DNA is TGTGCCAGCAAAGCAGGGTTGGGGTCAGATACGCAGTATTTT. This gives the protein CASKAGLGSDTQYF.

This clonotype has at least ten counts. The V gene is TRBV4-3, the J gene TRBJ2-3; 8 nucleotides match TRBD2. V shed 0 bases and J 2 bases; nucleotides not matched to a gene: 7. The CDR3 runs 17 residues. CDR1 is LGHNA and CDR2 is YSLEER in the germline V gene. The CDR3 protein is CASSQEASGLYTDTQYF. In DNA form, the CDR3 reads TGCGCCAGCAGCCAAGAGGCTAGCGGGTTATACACAGATACGCAGTATTTT.

This clonotype was detected ten times or more. The chain carries TRBV5-4 and TRBJ2-5, with a weak D call TRBD1 (6 bases). CDR1 is SGHNT and CDR2 is YYREEE in the germline V gene (reference sequence). The V and J ends lost 4 bases and 1 base respectively, with 14 bases between them. This CDR3 is built from 15 residues. The CDR3 region is CASSGPQGPQETQYF. The DNA of the CDR3 is TGTGCCAGCAGCGGCCCACAGGGCCCCCAAGAGACCCAGTACTTC.

The chain is built from TRBV20-1 and TRBJ1-1; 9 bases agree with TRBD1. CDR3 length: 12 residues. With 6 bases clipped from V and 5 bases from J, the junction kept 4 bases outside the gene matches. Germline lookup yields CDR1 DFQATT and CDR2 SNEGSKA (reference sequence). Written as DNA, the CDR3 is TGCAGTGCCTTCGGACAGGGGACTGAAGCTTTCTTT. It codes for CSAFGQGTEAFF.